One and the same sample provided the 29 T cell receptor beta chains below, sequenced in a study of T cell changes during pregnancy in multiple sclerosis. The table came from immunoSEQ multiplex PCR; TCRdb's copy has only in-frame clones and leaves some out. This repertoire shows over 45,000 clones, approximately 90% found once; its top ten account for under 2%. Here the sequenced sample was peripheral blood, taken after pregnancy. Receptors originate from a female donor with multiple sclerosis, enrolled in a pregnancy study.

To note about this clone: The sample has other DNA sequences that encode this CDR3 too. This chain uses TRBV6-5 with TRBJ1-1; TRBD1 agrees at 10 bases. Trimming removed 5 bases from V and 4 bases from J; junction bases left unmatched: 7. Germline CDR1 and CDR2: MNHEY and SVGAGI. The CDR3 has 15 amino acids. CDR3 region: CASSPGTGVGTEAFF. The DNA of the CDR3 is TGTGCCAGCAGTCCCGGGACAGGGGTGGGCACTGAAGCTTTCTTT.

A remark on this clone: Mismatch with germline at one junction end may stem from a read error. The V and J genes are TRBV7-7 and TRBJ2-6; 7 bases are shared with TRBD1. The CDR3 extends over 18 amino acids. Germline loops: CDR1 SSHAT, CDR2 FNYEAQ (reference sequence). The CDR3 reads CASSPNRGVATGANVLTF. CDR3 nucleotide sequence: TGTGCTAGCAGCCCGAACAGGGGAGTGGCGACTGGGGCCAACGTCCTGACTTTC.

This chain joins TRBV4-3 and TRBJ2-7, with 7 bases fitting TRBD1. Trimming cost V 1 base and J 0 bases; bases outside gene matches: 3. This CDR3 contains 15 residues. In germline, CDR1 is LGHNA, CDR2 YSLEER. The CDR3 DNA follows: TGCGCCAGCAGCCAAGCCCCAGGGGGCTCCTACGAGCAGTACTTC. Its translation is CASSQAPGGSYEQYF.

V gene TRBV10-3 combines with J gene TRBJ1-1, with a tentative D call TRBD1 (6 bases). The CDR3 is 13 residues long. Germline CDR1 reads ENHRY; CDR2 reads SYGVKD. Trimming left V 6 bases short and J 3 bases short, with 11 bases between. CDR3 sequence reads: CAIRQSGDTEAFF. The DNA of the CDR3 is TGTGCCATCAGACAGTCAGGGGACACTGAAGCTTTCTTT.

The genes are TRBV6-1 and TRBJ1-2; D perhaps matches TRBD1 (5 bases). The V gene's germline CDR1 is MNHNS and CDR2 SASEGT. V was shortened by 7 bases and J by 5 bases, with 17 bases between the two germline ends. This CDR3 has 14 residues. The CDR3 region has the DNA TGTGCCAGCACTACAGGTGGAATGGGGTATGGCTACACCTTC. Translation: CASTTGGMGYGYTF.

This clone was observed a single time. The DNA for the CDR3 is TGTGCCAGCAGTCCTCATGACAGGAACACCGGGGAGCTGTTTTTT. Amino acids: CASSPHDRNTGELFF. The rearrangement uses TRBV27 and TRBJ2-2, with a possible D match to TRBD1 (5 bases). This CDR3 comprises 15 residues. V shed 5 bases and J shed 1 base, with 11 bases lying between them. From germline, CDR1 is MNHEY and CDR2 SMNVEV (reference sequence).

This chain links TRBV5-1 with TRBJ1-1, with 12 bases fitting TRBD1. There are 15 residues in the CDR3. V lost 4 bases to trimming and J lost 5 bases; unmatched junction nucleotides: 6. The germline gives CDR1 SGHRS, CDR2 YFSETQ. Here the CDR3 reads CASSRDRGQGTEAFF. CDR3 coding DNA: TGCGCCAGCAGCCGGGACAGGGGGCAGGGGACTGAAGCTTTCTTT.

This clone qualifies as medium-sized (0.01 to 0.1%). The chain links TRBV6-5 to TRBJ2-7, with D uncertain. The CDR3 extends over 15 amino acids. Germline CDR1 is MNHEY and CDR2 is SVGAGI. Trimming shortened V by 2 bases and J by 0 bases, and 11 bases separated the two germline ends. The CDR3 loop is CASSYEAGSSYEQYF. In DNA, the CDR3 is TGTGCCAGCAGTTACGAGGCTGGCAGCTCCTACGAGCAGTACTTC.

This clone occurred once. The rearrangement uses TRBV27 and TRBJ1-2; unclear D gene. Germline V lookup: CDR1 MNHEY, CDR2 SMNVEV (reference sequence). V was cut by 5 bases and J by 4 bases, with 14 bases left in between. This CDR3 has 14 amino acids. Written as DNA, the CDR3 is TGTGCCAGCAGTCCTATTCCTCGGGGCTATGGCTACACCTTC. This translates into CASSPIPRGYGYTF.

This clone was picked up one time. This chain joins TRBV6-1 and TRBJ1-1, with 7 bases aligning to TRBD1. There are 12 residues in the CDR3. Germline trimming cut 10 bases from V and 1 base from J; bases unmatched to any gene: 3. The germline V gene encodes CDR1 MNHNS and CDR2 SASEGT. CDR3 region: CAIRQGNTEAFF. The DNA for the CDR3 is TGTGCCATCCGACAGGGGAACACTGAAGCTTTCTTT.

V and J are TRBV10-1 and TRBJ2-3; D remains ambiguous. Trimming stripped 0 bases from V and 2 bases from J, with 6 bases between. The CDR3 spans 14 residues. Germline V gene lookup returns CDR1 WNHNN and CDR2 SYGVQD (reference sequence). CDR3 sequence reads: CASSESGFTDTQYF. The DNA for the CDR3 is TGCGCCAGCAGTGAGTCGGGCTTCACAGATACGCAGTATTTT.

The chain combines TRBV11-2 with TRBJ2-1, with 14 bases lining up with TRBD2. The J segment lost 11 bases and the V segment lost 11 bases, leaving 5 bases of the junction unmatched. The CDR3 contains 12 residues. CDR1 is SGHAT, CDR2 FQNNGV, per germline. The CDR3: CAGGLAGVKQFF. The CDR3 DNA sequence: TGTGCCGGGGGACTAGCGGGGGTCAAGCAGTTCTTC.

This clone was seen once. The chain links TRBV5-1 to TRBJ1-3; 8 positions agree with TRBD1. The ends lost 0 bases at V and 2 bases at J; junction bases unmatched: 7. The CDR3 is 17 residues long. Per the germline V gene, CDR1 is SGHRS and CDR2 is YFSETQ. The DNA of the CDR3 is TGCGCCAGCAGCTTGGCCCCAACAGGGGGGCCTGGAAACACCATATATTTT. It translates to CASSLAPTGGPGNTIYF.

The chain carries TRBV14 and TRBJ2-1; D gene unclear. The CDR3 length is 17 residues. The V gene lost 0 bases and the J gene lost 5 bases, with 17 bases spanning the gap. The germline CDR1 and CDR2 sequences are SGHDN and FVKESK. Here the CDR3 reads CASSQDRGLYLHNEQFF. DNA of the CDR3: TGTGCCAGCAGCCAAGATCGAGGTCTCTATCTTCACAATGAGCAGTTCTTC.

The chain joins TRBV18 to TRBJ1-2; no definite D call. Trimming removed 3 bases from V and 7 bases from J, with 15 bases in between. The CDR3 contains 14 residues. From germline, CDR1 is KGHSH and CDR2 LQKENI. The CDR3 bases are TGTGCCAGCTCACCCCTTTCGGAGTCGGGTGGCTACACCTTC. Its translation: CASSPLSESGGYTF.

DNA of the CDR3: TGTGCCAGCAGCTGGCAGAACACTGAAGCTTTCTTT. As protein: CASSWQNTEAFF. The chain combines TRBV7-9 with TRBJ1-1; D ambiguous. From germline, CDR1 is SEHNR and CDR2 FQNEAQ (reference sequence). The CDR3 covers 12 residues. The V end lost 4 bases, the J end lost 1 base, and 4 bases lay between the germline ends.

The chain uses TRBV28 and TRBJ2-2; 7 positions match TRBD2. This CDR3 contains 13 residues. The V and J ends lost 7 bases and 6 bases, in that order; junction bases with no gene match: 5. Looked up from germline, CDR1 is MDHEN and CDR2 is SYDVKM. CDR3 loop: CASKETSPGELFF. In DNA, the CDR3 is TGTGCCAGCAAAGAGACTAGCCCCGGGGAGCTGTTTTTT.

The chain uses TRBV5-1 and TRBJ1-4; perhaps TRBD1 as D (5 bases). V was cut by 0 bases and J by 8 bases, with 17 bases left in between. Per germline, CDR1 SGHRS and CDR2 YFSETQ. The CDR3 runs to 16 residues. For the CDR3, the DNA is TGCGCCAGCAGCTTGGCCGGTATGGGACTGGGAGAAAAACTGTTTTTT. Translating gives CASSLAGMGLGEKLFF. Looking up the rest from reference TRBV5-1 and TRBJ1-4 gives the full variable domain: KAGVTQTPRYLIKTRGQQVTLSCSPISGHRSVSWYQQTPGQGLQFLFEYFSETQRNKGNFPGRFSGRQFSNSRSEMNVSTLELGDSALYLCASSLAGMGLGEKLFFGSGTQLSVL.

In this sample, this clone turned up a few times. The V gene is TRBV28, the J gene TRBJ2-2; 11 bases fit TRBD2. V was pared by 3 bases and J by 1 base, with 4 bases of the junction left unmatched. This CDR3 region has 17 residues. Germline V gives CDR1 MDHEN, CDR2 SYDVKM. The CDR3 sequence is CASSFTSGGQNTGELFF. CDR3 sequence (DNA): TGTGCCAGCAGTTTCACTAGCGGGGGCCAGAACACCGGGGAGCTGTTTTTT.

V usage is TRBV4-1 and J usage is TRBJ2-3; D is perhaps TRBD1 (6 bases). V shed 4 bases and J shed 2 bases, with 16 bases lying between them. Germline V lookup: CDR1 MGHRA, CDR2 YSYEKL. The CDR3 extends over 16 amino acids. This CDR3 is CASSLGQGLLTDTQYF. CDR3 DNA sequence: TGCGCCAGCAGCCTGGGACAAGGGTTACTCACAGATACGCAGTATTTT.

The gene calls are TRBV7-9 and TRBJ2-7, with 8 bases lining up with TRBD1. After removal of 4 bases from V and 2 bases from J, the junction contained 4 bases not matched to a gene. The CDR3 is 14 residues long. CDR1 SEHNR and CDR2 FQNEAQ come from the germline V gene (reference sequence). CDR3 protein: CASSWDRITYEQYF. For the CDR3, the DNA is TGTGCCAGCAGCTGGGACAGGATAACCTACGAGCAGTACTTC.

This chain's CDR3 is CASSFGSGNTEGTQYF. Here the CDR3 DNA reads TGCGCCAGCAGCTTCGGATCGGGGAACACGGAGGGGACCCAGTACTTC. The rearrangement uses TRBV5-1 and TRBJ2-5; TRBD2 might be the D (6 bases). Germline assignment: CDR1 SGHRS and CDR2 YFSETQ. Trimming shortened V by 2 bases and J by 7 bases, and 21 bases separated the two germline ends. This CDR3 region has 16 residues.

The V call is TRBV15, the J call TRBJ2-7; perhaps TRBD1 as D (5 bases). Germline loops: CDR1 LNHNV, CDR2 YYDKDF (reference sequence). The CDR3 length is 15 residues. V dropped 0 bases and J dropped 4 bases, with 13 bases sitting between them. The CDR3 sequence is CATSRDQGAGYEQYF. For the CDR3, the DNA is TGTGCCACCAGCAGAGATCAAGGGGCAGGGTACGAGCAGTACTTC.

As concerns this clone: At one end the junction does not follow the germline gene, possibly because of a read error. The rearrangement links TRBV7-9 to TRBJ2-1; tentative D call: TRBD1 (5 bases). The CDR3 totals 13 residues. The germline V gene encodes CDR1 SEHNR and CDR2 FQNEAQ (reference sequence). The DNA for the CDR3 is TGTGCCAGCAGCTTAGTAGGGGCAGCCTCCCTTCTCTTC. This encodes CASSLVGAASLLF.

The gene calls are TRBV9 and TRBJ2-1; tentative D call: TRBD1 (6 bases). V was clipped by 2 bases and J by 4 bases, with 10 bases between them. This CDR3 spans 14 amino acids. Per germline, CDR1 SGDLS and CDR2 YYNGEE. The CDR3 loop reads CASSVAGTYNEQFF. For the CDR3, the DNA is TGTGCCAGCAGCGTCGCCGGGACATACAATGAGCAGTTCTTC.

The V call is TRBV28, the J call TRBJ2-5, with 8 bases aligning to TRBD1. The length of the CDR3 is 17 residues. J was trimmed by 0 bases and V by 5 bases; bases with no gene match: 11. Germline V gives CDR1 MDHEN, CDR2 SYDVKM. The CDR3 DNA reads TGTGCCAGCAGTCGGACAGGGCTCACAGTTAACCAAGAGACCCAGTACTTC. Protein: CASSRTGLTVNQETQYF.

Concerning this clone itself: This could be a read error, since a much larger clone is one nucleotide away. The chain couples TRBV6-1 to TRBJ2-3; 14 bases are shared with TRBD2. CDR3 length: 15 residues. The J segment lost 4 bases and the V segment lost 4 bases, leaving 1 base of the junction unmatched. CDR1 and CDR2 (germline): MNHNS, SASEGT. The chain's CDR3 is CASSGLAGGPDTQYF. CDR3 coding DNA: TGTGCCAGCAGTGGACTAGCGGGGGGGCCAGATACGCAGTATTTT.

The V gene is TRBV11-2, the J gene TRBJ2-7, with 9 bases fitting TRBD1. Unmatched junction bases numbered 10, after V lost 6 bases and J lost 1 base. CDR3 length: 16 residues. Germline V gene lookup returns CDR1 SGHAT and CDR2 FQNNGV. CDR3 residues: CASRYRSGTGSYEQYF. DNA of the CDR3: TGTGCCAGCAGATACCGATCCGGGACAGGGTCCTACGAGCAGTACTTC. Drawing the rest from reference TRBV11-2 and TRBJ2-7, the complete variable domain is EAGVAQSPRYKIIEKRQSVAFWCNPISGHATLYWYQQILGQGPKLLIQFQNNGVVDDSQLPKDRFSAERLKGVDSTLKIQPAKLEDSAVYLCASRYRSGTGSYEQYFGPGTRLTVT.

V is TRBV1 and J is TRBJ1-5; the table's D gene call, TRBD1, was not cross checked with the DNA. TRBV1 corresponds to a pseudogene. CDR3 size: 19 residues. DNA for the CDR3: TGCACCAGCAGTCCTGATATCCGTGGCAGGGAAGGGAGCAATCAGCCCCAGCATTTT. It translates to CTSSPDIRGREGSNQPQHF.